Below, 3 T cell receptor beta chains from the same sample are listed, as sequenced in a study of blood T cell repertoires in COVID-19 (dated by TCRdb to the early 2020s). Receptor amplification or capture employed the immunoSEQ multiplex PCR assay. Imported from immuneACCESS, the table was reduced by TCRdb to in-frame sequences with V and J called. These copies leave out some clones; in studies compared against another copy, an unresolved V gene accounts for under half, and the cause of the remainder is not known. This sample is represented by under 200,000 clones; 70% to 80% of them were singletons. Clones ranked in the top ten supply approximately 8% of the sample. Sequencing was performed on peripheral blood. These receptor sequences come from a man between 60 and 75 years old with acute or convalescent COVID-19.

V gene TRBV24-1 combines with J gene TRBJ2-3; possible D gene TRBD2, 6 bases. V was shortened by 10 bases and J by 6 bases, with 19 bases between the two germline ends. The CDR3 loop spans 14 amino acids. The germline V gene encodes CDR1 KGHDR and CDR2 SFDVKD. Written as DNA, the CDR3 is TGTGCCACGGGGCTGGGCCCGGCGGGGGATACGCAGTATTTT. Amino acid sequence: CATGLGPAGDTQYF.

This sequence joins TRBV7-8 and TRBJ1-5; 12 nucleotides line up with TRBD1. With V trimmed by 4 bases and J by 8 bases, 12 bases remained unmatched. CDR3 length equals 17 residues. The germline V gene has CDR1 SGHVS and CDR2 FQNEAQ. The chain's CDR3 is CASSSGTGTGGREPQHF. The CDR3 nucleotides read TGTGCCAGCAGCTCTGGTACCGGGACAGGGGGCCGGGAGCCCCAGCATTTT.

The CDR3 reads CASRDRGRNEQFF. As DNA, the CDR3 is TGTGCCAGCAGGGACAGGGGGCGGAATGAGCAGTTCTTC. The J gene is TRBJ2-1, the V gene TRBV12-3 or TRBV12-4; 11 nucleotides line up with TRBD1. The V segment lost 6 bases and the J segment 7 bases; nucleotides outside the gene matches: 2. The CDR3 spans 13 residues.